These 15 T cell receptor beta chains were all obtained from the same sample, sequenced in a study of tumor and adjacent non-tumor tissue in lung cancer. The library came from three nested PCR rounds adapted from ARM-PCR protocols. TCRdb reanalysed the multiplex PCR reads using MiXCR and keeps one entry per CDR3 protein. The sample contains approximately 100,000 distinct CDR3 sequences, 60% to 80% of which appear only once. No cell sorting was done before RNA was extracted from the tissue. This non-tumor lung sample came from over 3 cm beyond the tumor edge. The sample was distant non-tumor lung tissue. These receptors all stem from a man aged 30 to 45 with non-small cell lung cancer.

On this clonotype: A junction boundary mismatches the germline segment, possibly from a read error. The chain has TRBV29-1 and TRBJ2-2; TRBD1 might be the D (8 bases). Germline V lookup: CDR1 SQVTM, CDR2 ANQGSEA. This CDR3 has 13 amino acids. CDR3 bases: TGCAGCGCCGGACAGGGAAACAGCGGGAAGCTGTTTTTT. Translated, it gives CSAGQGNSGKLFF.

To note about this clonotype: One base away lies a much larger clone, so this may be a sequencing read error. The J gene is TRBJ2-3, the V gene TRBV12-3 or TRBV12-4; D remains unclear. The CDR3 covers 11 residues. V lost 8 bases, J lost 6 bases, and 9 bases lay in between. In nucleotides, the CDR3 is TGTGCCAGCGCTTTCCATGATACGCAGTATTTT. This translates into CASAFHDTQYF.

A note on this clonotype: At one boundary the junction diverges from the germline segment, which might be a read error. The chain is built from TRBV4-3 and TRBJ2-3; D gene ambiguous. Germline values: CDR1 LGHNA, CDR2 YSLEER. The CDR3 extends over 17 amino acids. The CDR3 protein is CASSLRPPGPYPDTQNF. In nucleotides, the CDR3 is TGCGCCAGCAGCCTCCGTCCCCCGGGCCCCTACCCAGACACGCAGAATTTT.

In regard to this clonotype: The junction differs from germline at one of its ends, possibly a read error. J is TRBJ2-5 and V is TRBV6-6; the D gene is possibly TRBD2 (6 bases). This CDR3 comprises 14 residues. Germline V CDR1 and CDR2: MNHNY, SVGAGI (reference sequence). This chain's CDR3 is CANSESWRVETQYF. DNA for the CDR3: TGTGCCAACAGTGAGTCATGGAGGGTCGAGACCCAGTACTTC.

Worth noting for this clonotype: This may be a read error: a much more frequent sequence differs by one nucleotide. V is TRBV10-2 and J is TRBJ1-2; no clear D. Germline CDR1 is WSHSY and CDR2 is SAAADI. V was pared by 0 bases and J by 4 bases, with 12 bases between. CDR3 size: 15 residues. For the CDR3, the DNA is TGCGCCAGCAGTGAGTCGGCTGGCAGAACCTATGGCTACACCTTC. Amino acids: CASSESAGRTYGYTF.

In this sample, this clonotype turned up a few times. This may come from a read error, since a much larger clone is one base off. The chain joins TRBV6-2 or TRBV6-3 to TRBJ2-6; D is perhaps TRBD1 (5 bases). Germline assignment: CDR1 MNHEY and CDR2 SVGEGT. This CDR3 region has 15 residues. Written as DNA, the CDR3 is TGTGCCAGCAGTTTCGACAGCTCTGGGGCCAACCTCCTGACTTTC. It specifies CASSFDSSGANLLTF.

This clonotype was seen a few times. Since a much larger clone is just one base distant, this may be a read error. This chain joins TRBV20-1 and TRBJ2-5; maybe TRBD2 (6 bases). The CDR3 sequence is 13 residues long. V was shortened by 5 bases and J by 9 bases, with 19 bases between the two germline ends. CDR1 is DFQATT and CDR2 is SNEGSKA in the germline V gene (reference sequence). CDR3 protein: CSASTLSGEAQYF. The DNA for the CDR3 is TGCAGTGCTTCGACCCTCAGTGGGGAGGCCCAGTACTTC.

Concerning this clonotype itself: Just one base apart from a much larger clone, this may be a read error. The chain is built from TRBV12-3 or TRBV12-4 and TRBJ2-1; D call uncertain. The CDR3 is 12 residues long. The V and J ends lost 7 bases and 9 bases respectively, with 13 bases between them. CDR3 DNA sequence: TGTGCCAGCAATTTTTCACGGGTTGAGCAGTTCTTC. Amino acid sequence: CASNFSRVEQFF.

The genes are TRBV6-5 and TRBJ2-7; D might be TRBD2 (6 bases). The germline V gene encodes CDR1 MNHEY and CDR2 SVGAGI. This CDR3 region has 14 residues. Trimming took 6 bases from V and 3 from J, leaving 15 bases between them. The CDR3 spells CASSRSGRGYEQYF. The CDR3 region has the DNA TGTGCCAGCAGCCGCAGCGGGCGAGGCTACGAGCAGTACTTC.

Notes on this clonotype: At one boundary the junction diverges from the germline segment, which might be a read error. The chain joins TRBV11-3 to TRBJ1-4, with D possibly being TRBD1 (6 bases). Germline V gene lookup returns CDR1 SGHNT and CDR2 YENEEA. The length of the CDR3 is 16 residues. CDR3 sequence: CAISPVRTATNEKLFF. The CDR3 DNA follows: TGTGCCATCAGCCCCGTTAGGACAGCGACTAATGAAAAACTGTTTTTT.

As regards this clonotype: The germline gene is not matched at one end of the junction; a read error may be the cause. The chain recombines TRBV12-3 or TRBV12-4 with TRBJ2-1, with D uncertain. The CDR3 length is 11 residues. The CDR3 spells CPSSRYKEQFF. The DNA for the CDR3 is TGTCCCAGCAGTCGGTACAAAGAGCAGTTCTTC.

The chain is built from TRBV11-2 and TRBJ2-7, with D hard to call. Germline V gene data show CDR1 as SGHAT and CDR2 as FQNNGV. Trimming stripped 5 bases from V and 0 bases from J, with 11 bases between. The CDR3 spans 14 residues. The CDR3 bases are TGTGCCAGCAGCCCCATCACTCTCTCCTACGAGCAGTACTTC. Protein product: CASSPITLSYEQYF. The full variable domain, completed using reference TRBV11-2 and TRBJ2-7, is EAGVAQSPRYKIIEKRQSVAFWCNPISGHATLYWYQQILGQGPKLLIQFQNNGVVDDSQLPKDRFSAERLKGVDSTLKIQPAKLEDSAVYLCASSPITLSYEQYFGPGTRLTVT.

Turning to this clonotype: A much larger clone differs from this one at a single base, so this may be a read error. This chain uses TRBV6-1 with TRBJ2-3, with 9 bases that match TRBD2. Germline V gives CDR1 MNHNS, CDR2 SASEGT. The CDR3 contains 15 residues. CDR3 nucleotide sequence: TGTGCCAACAGTGAAGGAGGCGGGAGGGCAGATACGCAGTATTTT. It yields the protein CANSEGGGRADTQYF.

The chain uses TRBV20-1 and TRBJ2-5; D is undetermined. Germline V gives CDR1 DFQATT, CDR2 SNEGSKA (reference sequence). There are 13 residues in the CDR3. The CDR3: CNANGPDEETQYF. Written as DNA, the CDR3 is TGCAATGCCAATGGACCAGACGAAGAGACCCAGTACTTC.

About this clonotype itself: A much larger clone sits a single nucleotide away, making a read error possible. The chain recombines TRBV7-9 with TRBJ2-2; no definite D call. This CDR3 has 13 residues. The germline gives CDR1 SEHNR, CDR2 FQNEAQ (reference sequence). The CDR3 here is CAGSLDGTGELFF. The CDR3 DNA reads TGTGCCGGCAGCTTAGATGGCACCGGGGAGCTGTTTTTT. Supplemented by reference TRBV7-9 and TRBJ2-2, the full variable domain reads DTGVSQNPRHKITKRGQNVTFRCDPISEHNRLYWYRQTLGQGPEFLTYFQNEAQLEKSRLLSDRFSAERPKGSFSTLEIQRTEQGDSAMYLCAGSLDGTGELFFGEGSRLTVL.